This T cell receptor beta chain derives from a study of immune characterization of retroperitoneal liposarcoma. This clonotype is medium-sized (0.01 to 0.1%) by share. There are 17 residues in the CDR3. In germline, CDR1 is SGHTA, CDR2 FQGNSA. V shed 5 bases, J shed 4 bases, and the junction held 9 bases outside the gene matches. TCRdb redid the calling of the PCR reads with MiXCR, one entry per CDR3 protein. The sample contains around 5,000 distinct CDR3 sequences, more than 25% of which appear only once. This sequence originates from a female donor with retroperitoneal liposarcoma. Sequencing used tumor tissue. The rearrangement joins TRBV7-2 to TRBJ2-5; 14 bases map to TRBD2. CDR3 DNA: TGTGCCAGCAGCGCAGGACTAGCGGGAGGCCCCGCAGAGACCCAGTACTTC. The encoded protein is CASSAGLAGGPAETQYF.